The 21 T cell receptor beta chains listed next were all sequenced from one sample in a study of T cells in Graves' hyperthyroidism and ophthalmopathy. TCR beta CDR3 sequences were amplified from RNA transcripts. First-round RT-PCR with HTBI primers amplified the TCR CDR3 region. TCRdb reprocessed the multiplex PCR reads via MiXCR and lists one record per CDR3 protein. Here the sample spans 380,000 or so distinct CDR3 sequences, approximately 13% being singletons. Sequenced input: blood. All receptors derive from a man aged 30 to 45 with Graves' hyperthyroidism that later progressed to Graves' ophthalmopathy.

This clonotype was detected ten times or more. The genes are TRBV20-1 and TRBJ2-1; 9 bases are a match to TRBD2. There are 13 residues in the CDR3. The germline gives CDR1 DFQATT, CDR2 SNEGSKA (reference sequence). This CDR3 reads CSSPGLAYNEQFF. The CDR3 coding sequence is TGCAGCAGCCCGGGACTAGCTTACAATGAGCAGTTCTTC.

J is TRBJ2-5 and V is TRBV28, with TRBD1 matching over 7 bases. The length of the CDR3 is 13 residues. The J segment lost 3 bases and the V segment lost 5 bases, leaving 3 bases of the junction unmatched. Germline V lookup: CDR1 MDHEN, CDR2 SYDVKM. The CDR3 spells CASSRQGEETQYF. The CDR3 DNA reads TGTGCCAGCAGTAGACAGGGCGAAGAGACCCAGTACTTC.

DNA for the CDR3: TGTGCCAGCAGCCTCGTGGGGATCTCTGGAAACACCATATATTTT. Translation: CASSLVGISGNTIYF. The rearrangement links TRBV6-1 to TRBJ1-3; D is ambiguous. The CDR3 length is 15 residues. CDR1 and CDR2 from the germline V gene are MNHNS and SASEGT. V lost 6 bases, J lost 0 bases, and 12 bases lay in between.

The chain employs TRBV19 and TRBJ1-5; 7 bases map to TRBD1. Trimming took 5 bases from V and 4 from J; bases not matched to a gene: 5. Germline loops: CDR1 LNHDA, CDR2 SQIVND (reference sequence). This CDR3 region has 14 residues. The CDR3 DNA reads TGTGCCAGTAGTGCACAGGGGAAGAATCAGCCCCAGCATTTT. Protein sequence: CASSAQGKNQPQHF.

This clonotype was recorded many times. The V and J genes are TRBV25-1 and TRBJ1-1; D not certain. Per germline, CDR1 MGHDK and CDR2 SYGVNS. Trimming removed 4 bases at V and 4 bases at J, with 10 bases between. The CDR3 has 13 residues. DNA for the CDR3: TGTGCCAGCAGTGTAGTCGCCGGCACTGAAGCTTTCTTT. This gives the protein CASSVVAGTEAFF.

The chain links TRBV4-1 to TRBJ1-1; the D gene is possibly TRBD1 (6 bases). The CDR3 sequence is 17 residues long. Trimming cost V 0 bases and J 4 bases, with 18 bases left between them. CDR1 is MGHRA and CDR2 is YSYEKL in the germline V gene. CDR3 amino acids: CASSQDWAGGGSTEAFF. The CDR3 DNA reads TGCGCCAGCAGCCAAGATTGGGCGGGAGGGGGAAGCACTGAAGCTTTCTTT.

This clonotype was observed at least ten times. The chain employs TRBV7-3 and TRBJ2-3, with 8 bases matching TRBD1. The CDR3 consists of 15 residues. V shed 4 bases, J shed 3 bases, and the junction held 6 bases outside the gene matches. Germline assignment: CDR1 SGHTA and CDR2 FQGTGA. CDR3 nucleotide sequence: TGTGCCAGCAGCTATTCAGGGGGCGCAACAGATACGCAGTATTTT. Translated, it gives CASSYSGGATDTQYF.

With respect to this clonotype: This could be a read error, since a much larger clone is one nucleotide away. The chain recombines TRBV10-3 with TRBJ1-4; 7 nucleotides align to TRBD1. V lost 5 bases, J lost 8 bases, and 8 bases stayed unmatched. The CDR3 is 14 amino acids. Germline V CDR1 and CDR2: ENHRY, SYGVKD. CDR3 loop: CAISQQGVEEKLFF. In DNA, the CDR3 is TGTGCCATCAGTCAGCAGGGGGTGGAAGAAAAACTGTTTTTT.

In this sample, this clonotype turned up many times. The gene calls are TRBV6-1 and TRBJ1-5, with D unresolved. The CDR3 spans 13 residues. V was cut by 1 base and J by 7 bases, with 8 bases left in between. Germline loops: CDR1 MNHNS, CDR2 SASEGT. The CDR3 loop is CASSEVRRQPQHF. The CDR3, as DNA: TGTGCCAGCAGTGAAGTGAGGAGGCAGCCCCAGCATTTT.

This clonotype was detected ten times or more. This chain connects TRBV5-5 to TRBJ2-7; TRBD2 might be the D (6 bases). V lost 4 bases to trimming and J lost 5 bases, with 16 bases between them. Germline CDR1 is SGHKS and CDR2 is YYEKEE (reference sequence). The CDR3 totals 14 residues. The CDR3 sequence: CASSAEGLVNEQYF. CDR3 DNA sequence: TGTGCCAGCAGCGCGGAGGGGTTAGTGAACGAGCAGTACTTC.

This clonotype has more than one count but fewer than ten. This chain's CDR3 is CASSQGWGRTAKNIQYF. The CDR3 DNA reads as TGTGCCAGCAGCCAAGGTTGGGGCCGGACAGCCAAAAACATTCAGTACTTC. This rearrangement joins TRBV3-1 to TRBJ2-4, with a tentative D call TRBD1 (5 bases). The CDR3 sequence is 17 residues long. Trimming pared 1 base from V and 0 bases from J, leaving 13 bases between. CDR1 and CDR2 from the germline V gene are LGHDT and YNNKEL (reference sequence).

The V call is TRBV5-1, the J call TRBJ2-5; 10 bases map to TRBD1. The CDR3 runs to 15 residues. J gave up 5 bases and V 4 bases, and 8 bases lay outside the gene matches. Germline lookup yields CDR1 SGHRS and CDR2 YFSETQ. DNA for the CDR3: TGCGCCAGCAGCGAAGACAGGGGGCGATGGGAGACCCAGTACTTC. This translates into CASSEDRGRWETQYF.

This clonotype was counted many times. The gene calls are TRBV7-9 and TRBJ2-7, with a possible D match to TRBD2 (5 bases). CDR1 and CDR2 from the germline V gene are SEHNR and FQNEAQ (reference sequence). The V end was cut by 2 bases, the J end by 5 bases, with 13 bases between. CDR3 length: 14 residues. CDR3 bases: TGTGCCAGCAGCTTAAAGGGCAGCGGTGACGAGCAGTACTTC. Encoded protein: CASSLKGSGDEQYF.

This clonotype was recorded many times. V and J are TRBV2 and TRBJ2-3; no definite D call. Germline V gene sequence: CDR1 SNHLY, CDR2 FYNNEI. V was clipped by 1 base and J by 0 bases, with 8 bases between them. The CDR3 spans 15 residues. The CDR3 is CASSEELESTDTQYF. In DNA form, the CDR3 reads TGTGCCAGCAGTGAAGAACTCGAAAGCACAGATACGCAGTATTTT.

This clonotype appeared many times. V gene TRBV20-1 combines with J gene TRBJ2-7; possibly TRBD1 for D (6 bases). There are 13 residues in the CDR3. Germline assignment: CDR1 DFQATT and CDR2 SNEGSKA (reference sequence). Trimming took off 6 bases at V and 2 bases at J, with 14 bases between the two ends. CDR3 region: CSAPDRGTYEQYF. In nucleotides, the CDR3 is TGCAGTGCCCCGGACAGAGGGACCTACGAGCAGTACTTC.

This clonotype was seen many times. The J gene is TRBJ1-1, the V gene TRBV2; TRBD1 might be the D (5 bases). Germline V lookup: CDR1 SNHLY, CDR2 FYNNEI. V lost 4 bases and J 0 bases, leaving 9 bases between the germline ends. The CDR3 is 14 residues long. The CDR3: CASSVGEVNTEAFF. CDR3 DNA: TGTGCCAGCAGTGTAGGGGAGGTGAACACTGAAGCTTTCTTT.

The sample holds many counts of this clonotype. The rearrangement joins TRBV27 to TRBJ2-5, with no clear D. This CDR3 contains 13 residues. Per the germline V gene, CDR1 is MNHEY and CDR2 is SMNVEV (reference sequence). Trimming removed 3 bases at V and 7 bases at J, with 12 bases between. The CDR3 DNA reads TGTGCCAGCAGTTTCAAAGGGCGCGGGACCCAGTACTTC. This codes for CASSFKGRGTQYF.

This clonotype has ten or more counts. The rearrangement links TRBV2 to TRBJ1-1, with TRBD1 identical over 10 bases. V gave up 6 bases and J gave up 11 bases; unmatched junction bases: 3. This CDR3 contains 11 residues. Germline CDR1 and CDR2: SNHLY and FYNNEI. CDR3 sequence: CASRTGGMAFF. The CDR3 DNA reads as TGTGCCAGCAGGACAGGGGGCATGGCTTTCTTT.

The V and J genes are TRBV6-2 or TRBV6-3 and TRBJ1-1, with a weak D call TRBD1 (5 bases). CDR3 length equals 14 residues. V lost 5 bases to trimming and J lost 2 bases, with 12 bases between them. The germline V gene has CDR1 MNHEY and CDR2 SVGEGT. CDR3 loop: CASSVHRSNTEAFF. CDR3 sequence (DNA): TGTGCCAGCAGTGTACACAGGAGTAACACTGAAGCTTTCTTT.

For this clonotype: Since a much larger clone is just one base distant, this may be a read error. The rearrangement joins TRBV28 to TRBJ1-5; maybe TRBD1 (5 bases). The CDR3 totals 13 residues. Germline V gene data show CDR1 as MDHEN and CDR2 as SYDVKM. V was trimmed by 6 bases and J by 3 bases, leaving 9 bases between them. The CDR3 sequence is CASRQGNNQPQHF. DNA for the CDR3: TGTGCCAGCAGGCAGGGAAACAATCAGCCCCAGCATTTT. The full variable domain, completed using reference TRBV28 and TRBJ1-5, is DVKVTQSSRYLVKRTGEKVFLECVQDMDHENMFWYRQDPGLGLRLIYFSYDVKMKEKGDIPEGYSVSREKKERFSLILESASTNQTSMYLCASRQGNNQPQHFGDGTRLSIL.

This clonotype was counted between two and nine times. A single base separates this from a much larger clone, so it may be a read error. The V call is TRBV12-3 or TRBV12-4, the J call TRBJ1-1, with D possibly TRBD1 on 5 matching bases. The ends were cut back, 1 base at V and 1 base at J, with 7 bases in the middle. CDR3 size: 14 residues. This chain's CDR3 is CASSLVQANTEAFF. The DNA for the CDR3 is TGTGCCAGCAGTTTAGTACAGGCGAACACTGAAGCTTTCTTT.